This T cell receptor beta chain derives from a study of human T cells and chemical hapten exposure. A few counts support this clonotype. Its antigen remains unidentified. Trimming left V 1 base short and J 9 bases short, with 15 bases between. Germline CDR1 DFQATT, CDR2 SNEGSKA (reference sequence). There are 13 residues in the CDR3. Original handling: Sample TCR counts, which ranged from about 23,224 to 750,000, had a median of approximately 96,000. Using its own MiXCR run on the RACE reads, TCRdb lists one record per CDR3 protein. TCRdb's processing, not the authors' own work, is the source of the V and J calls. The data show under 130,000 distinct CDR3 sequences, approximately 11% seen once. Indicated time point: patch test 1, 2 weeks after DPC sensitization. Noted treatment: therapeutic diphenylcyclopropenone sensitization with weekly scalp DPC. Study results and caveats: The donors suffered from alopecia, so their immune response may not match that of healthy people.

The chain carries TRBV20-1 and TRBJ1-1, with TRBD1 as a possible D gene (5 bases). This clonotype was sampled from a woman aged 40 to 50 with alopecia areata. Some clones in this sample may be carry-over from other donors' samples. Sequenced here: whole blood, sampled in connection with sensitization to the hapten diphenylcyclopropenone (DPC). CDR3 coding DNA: TGCAGTGCTAGAGGGGGCCAGGACGTCAAAGCTTTCTTT. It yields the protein CSARGGQDVKAFF.